This TCR beta chain was sequenced in a study of blood T cell repertoires in COVID-19. V was cut by 2 bases and J by 6 bases, with 15 bases left in between. This CDR3 region has 15 residues. This clone was observed once. Authors' processing steps: Amplification of reference gene primers was used by the study to estimate nucleated cell counts. TCRdb keeps only in-frame clones here, not all; method: immunoSEQ multiplex PCR. V, J and clone size derive from that table, while D and trimming were established from the DNA sequence. The sample consists of about 200,000 clones, 86% of them appearing once. This receptor was obtained from a woman in her 50s with acute or convalescent COVID-19. The V gene is TRBV23-1, the J gene TRBJ2-3; the D gene is possibly TRBD2 (6 bases). TRBV23-1 is designated an ORF whose function remains uncertain. Material: peripheral blood. The CDR3 sequence: CASSQEGAGADTQYF. The CDR3 DNA is TGCGCCAGCAGTCAAGAAGGAGCGGGCGCCGATACGCAGTATTTT.